The text below deals with one T cell receptor (beta chain). This sample was taken from a study of blood T cell repertoires in COVID-19. The germline V gene encodes CDR1 SGHRS and CDR2 YFSETQ. This CDR3 comprises 14 residues. V lost 1 base to trimming and J lost 2 bases, with 7 bases between them. Profiled with immunoSEQ multiplex PCR; TCRdb holds only in-frame clones, not every one. This table holds about 250,000 clones, more than 85% found once. The TCR originated in a young man with acute or convalescent COVID-19. The V call is TRBV5-1, the J call TRBJ1-3; D remains unclear. Sample: peripheral blood. The chain's CDR3 is CASSLSTAGNTIYF. CDR3 in DNA: TGCGCCAGCAGCTTGAGCACAGCTGGAAACACCATATATTTT.